This TCR beta chain was recovered during a study of human T cells and chemical hapten exposure. TCRdb re-derived calls from the RACE reads in MiXCR, one entry per CDR3 protein. The sample gives roughly 130,000 distinct CDR3 sequences, roughly 10% of which show up once; approximately 2.5% is in the top ten. The CDR3 sequence is 15 residues long. V dropped 5 bases and J dropped 3 bases, with 15 bases sitting between them. CDR1 is SEHNR and CDR2 is FQNEAQ in the germline V gene (reference sequence). The sample holds many counts of this clonotype. Time point meaning: patch test 3, about 24 weeks after DPC sensitization. Treatment meaning: therapeutic diphenylcyclopropenone sensitization with weekly scalp DPC.

The clonotype comes from a woman in her forties or fifties with alopecia areata. Some clones in this sample may be carry-over from other donors' samples. V usage is TRBV7-9 and J usage is TRBJ2-3; D tentatively reads TRBD1 or TRBD2 (5 bases each). The sample here was whole blood, taken in connection with sensitization to the hapten diphenylcyclopropenone (DPC). The CDR3 DNA follows: TGTGCCAGCAGCGGGACCGCTGTAGGGACAGATACGCAGTATTTT. Amino acid sequence: CASSGTAVGTDTQYF.